This TCR beta chain came from a study of blood T cell repertoires in COVID-19. About the research overall: Specimens from acute and convalescent COVID-19 originated in the United States, Italy and Spain. PBMCs, B-cell-depleted T cells, or T cells provided the cDNA or gDNA that made up the material.

The authors' processing: The assay estimated nucleated cells by amplifying reference gene primers. TCRdb's table, derived via immunoSEQ multiplex PCR, lists solely in-frame clones and lacks some. Clonal size and the V and J genes are those of that table, whereas D and trimming came from the DNA. The sample has under 200,000 clones, 70% to 90% seen once; the top ten hold about 1%. The CDR3 covers 14 residues. The V and J ends lost 5 bases and 1 base respectively, with 9 bases between them. Germline assignment: CDR1 SGHTA and CDR2 FQGNSA. The rearrangement joins TRBV7-2 to TRBJ2-1; possibly TRBD2 for D (5 bases). This receptor was obtained from a man aged 40-50 years with acute or convalescent COVID-19. Sample: peripheral blood. The DNA of the CDR3 is TGTGCCAGCAGCCGGGAAGGTTCCTACAATGAGCAGTTCTTC. It yields the protein CASSREGSYNEQFF.